Here is one T cell receptor beta chain with its context. Per the original methods: The authors estimated nucleated cell counts from reference gene primer amplification. Only in-frame clones appear in the TCRdb table, and some are missing; sequencing was by immunoSEQ multiplex PCR. V and J calls and clone size follow that table, whereas D and trimming were derived from the DNA. In the table there are 120,000 or so clones, roughly 88% of which are singletons. This specimen belongs to a study of blood T cell repertoires in COVID-19. Germline-derived CDR1 and CDR2 are LNHDA and SQIVND (reference sequence). Losses at the gene ends were 2 bases for V and 8 bases for J; bases not matched to a gene: 15. The CDR3 is 18 amino acids.

V gene TRBV19 combines with J gene TRBJ2-4; 10 nucleotides agree with TRBD2. This receptor was taken from an elderly woman with acute or convalescent COVID-19. The sample was peripheral blood. Written as DNA, the CDR3 is TGTGCCAGTAGTATAAGGAGGGGACTAGCGCCAATTGGAGACATTCAGTACTTC. It specifies CASSIRRGLAPIGDIQYF.